The rows below give T cell receptor beta chains drawn from one sample of a study of cytomegalovirus exposure and HLA in healthy donors. Clones were read by immunoSEQ multiplex PCR, and TCRdb kept only the in-frame ones, dropping some. The sample holds some 220,000 clones, around four fifths seen once. The sequencing sample was made of PBMCs. The receptors come from a boy between 5 and 17 years old in good health and CMV-seronegative. Each CDR3 is given with its conserved first and last residue. The order of the fields is D gene, J gene, V gene, clone size, CDR3 DNA, CDR3 protein. The D gene is left open where the match is weak. Size values are once, few and many counts, or a class for expanded clones, and some rows have none.

d_gene: TRBD1
j_gene: TRBJ2-7
v_gene: TRBV10-3
abundance: once
CDR3nt: TGTGCCATCAGGGGGGACAGGGGGAACTACGAGCAGTACTTC
CDR3aa: CAIRGDRGNYEQYF

d_gene: .
j_gene: TRBJ1-5
v_gene: TRBV6-5
abundance: .
CDR3nt: TGTGCCAGCAGTTACTTGGCATATCAGCCCCAGCATTTT
CDR3aa: CASSYLAYQPQHF

d_gene: .
j_gene: TRBJ2-7
v_gene: TRBV4-2
abundance: .
CDR3nt: TGTGCCAGCAGCCAAGACAGGTTCAACGAGCAGTACTTC
CDR3aa: CASSQDRFNEQYF

d_gene: TRBD2
j_gene: TRBJ2-1
v_gene: TRBV19
abundance: .
CDR3nt: TGTGCCAGTAGTTGGAGACTAGCGGGAGTTCCCCGAGTTAGAAATGAGCAGTTCTTC
CDR3aa: CASSWRLAGVPRVRNEQFF

d_gene: TRBD1
j_gene: TRBJ1-1
v_gene: TRBV30
abundance: .
CDR3nt: TGTGCCTGGAGAGATCGGGACAGGGGTCATATTTTTAACACTGAAGCTTTCTTT
CDR3aa: CAWRDRDRGHIFNTEAFF

d_gene: .
j_gene: TRBJ2-1
v_gene: TRBV10-1
abundance: .
CDR3nt: TGCGCCAGCAGTGTAGCGGCGGGGTACAATGAGCAGTTCTTC
CDR3aa: CASSVAAGYNEQFF

d_gene: .
j_gene: TRBJ1-2
v_gene: TRBV6-1
abundance: .
CDR3nt: TGTGCCAGCAGTGATAATCGGGGGAATGGCTACACCTTC
CDR3aa: CASSDNRGNGYTF

d_gene: .
j_gene: TRBJ2-2
v_gene: TRBV19
abundance: .
CDR3nt: TGTGCCAGTAGTCTTCGGGGGAGCACCGGGGAGCTGTTTTTT
CDR3aa: CASSLRGSTGELFF

d_gene: TRBD1
j_gene: TRBJ1-1
v_gene: TRBV30
abundance: .
CDR3nt: TGTGCCTGGTTTCCCGGGACAGGGTTTAGGACTGAAGCTTTCTTT
CDR3aa: CAWFPGTGFRTEAFF

d_gene: TRBD1
j_gene: TRBJ1-6
v_gene: TRBV30
abundance: .
CDR3nt: TGTGCCTGGAGTATGACAGGGGGCGCCGGTTCACCCCTCCACTTT
CDR3aa: CAWSMTGGAGSPLHF

d_gene: TRBD1
j_gene: TRBJ2-7
v_gene: TRBV5-1
abundance: .
CDR3nt: TGCGCCAGCTCCTTGTCGGAAGGGACAGTCGCCTACGAGCAGTACTTC
CDR3aa: CASSLSEGTVAYEQYF

d_gene: TRBD1
j_gene: TRBJ1-2
v_gene: TRBV14
abundance: few
CDR3nt: TGTGCCAGCAGCCGAGGACAGGGAGACTACACCTTC
CDR3aa: CASSRGQGDYTF

d_gene: .
j_gene: TRBJ1-1
v_gene: TRBV7-9
abundance: .
CDR3nt: TGTGCCAGCAGCTTAGTGGGAGGCATGAACACTGAAGCTTTCTTT
CDR3aa: CASSLVGGMNTEAFF

d_gene: .
j_gene: TRBJ2-1
v_gene: TRBV2
abundance: .
CDR3nt: TGTGCCAGCAGTGGATTCTGGGACACCTACAATGAGCAGTTCTTC
CDR3aa: CASSGFWDTYNEQFF

d_gene: .
j_gene: TRBJ2-5
v_gene: TRBV18
abundance: .
CDR3nt: TGTGCCAGCTCACCACCTTCCGTGGAGACCCAGTACTTC
CDR3aa: CASSPPSVETQYF

d_gene: TRBD1
j_gene: TRBJ1-2
v_gene: TRBV5-6
abundance: .
CDR3nt: TGTGCCAGCTCGTCGGGCAGGGGGAGTTTAGTTAACTATGGCTACACCTTC
CDR3aa: CASSSGRGSLVNYGYTF

d_gene: TRBD1
j_gene: TRBJ2-7
v_gene: TRBV5-1
abundance: .
CDR3nt: TGCGCCAGCAGCCGTTCCACACAGGGGTCCGAGCAGTACTTC
CDR3aa: CASSRSTQGSEQYF

d_gene: TRBD1
j_gene: TRBJ2-7
v_gene: TRBV30
abundance: .
CDR3nt: TGTGCCTGGAGTCGCCCCGGGACAGGCTACGAGCAGTACTTC
CDR3aa: CAWSRPGTGYEQYF

d_gene: .
j_gene: TRBJ1-2
v_gene: TRBV5-6
abundance: .
CDR3nt: TGTGCCAGCAGCTTGGGTAGGGAGTACTATGGCTACACCTTC
CDR3aa: CASSLGREYYGYTF

d_gene: .
j_gene: TRBJ1-2
v_gene: TRBV29-1
abundance: .
CDR3nt: TGCAGCGTGACAAAAGCCCCCTATGGCTACACCTTC
CDR3aa: CSVTKAPYGYTF

d_gene: .
j_gene: TRBJ2-7
v_gene: TRBV27
abundance: .
CDR3nt: TGTGCCAGCAGTTTATACGGGGGGCGGTACGAGCAGTACTTC
CDR3aa: CASSLYGGRYEQYF

d_gene: .
j_gene: TRBJ2-3
v_gene: TRBV6-4
abundance: .
CDR3nt: TGTGCCAGCAGCTCTACTCCAGGGGGGACAGATACGCAGTATTTT
CDR3aa: CASSSTPGGTDTQYF

d_gene: .
j_gene: TRBJ1-2
v_gene: TRBV13
abundance: .
CDR3nt: TGTGCCAGCAGCTTAGGGAACAGATTGGGCTACACCTTC
CDR3aa: CASSLGNRLGYTF

d_gene: TRBD2
j_gene: TRBJ2-1
v_gene: TRBV29-1
abundance: .
CDR3nt: TGCAGCGTTTCGGGACTAGCGGGGGGGAGTGAGCAGTTCTTC
CDR3aa: CSVSGLAGGSEQFF

d_gene: TRBD1
j_gene: TRBJ1-2
v_gene: TRBV5-1
abundance: .
CDR3nt: TGCGCCAGCAGCTTGGGGGTGACAGGGGGGCATGGCTACACCTTC
CDR3aa: CASSLGVTGGHGYTF

d_gene: .
j_gene: TRBJ1-5
v_gene: TRBV29-1
abundance: few
CDR3nt: TGCAGCGTCACAATTCAGGGGACCGGTAATCAGCCCCAGCATTTT
CDR3aa: CSVTIQGTGNQPQHF

d_gene: TRBD1
j_gene: TRBJ2-2
v_gene: TRBV6-5
abundance: .
CDR3nt: TGTGCCAGCAGTTTGGACAGGCGGAACACCGGGGAGCTGTTTTTT
CDR3aa: CASSLDRRNTGELFF

d_gene: TRBD1
j_gene: TRBJ1-1
v_gene: TRBV2
abundance: .
CDR3nt: TGTGCCAGCACAGGGACAGGCACTGAAGCTTTCTTT
CDR3aa: CASTGTGTEAFF

d_gene: .
j_gene: TRBJ2-5
v_gene: TRBV19
abundance: once
CDR3nt: TGTGCCAGTAGTCAAGGACTGATCGAGACCCAGTACTTC
CDR3aa: CASSQGLIETQYF

d_gene: TRBD2
j_gene: TRBJ2-1
v_gene: TRBV9
abundance: .
CDR3nt: TGTGCCAGCAGCGTAGAGGGACTAGCGGGGGACGAGCAGTTCTTC
CDR3aa: CASSVEGLAGDEQFF

d_gene: TRBD1
j_gene: TRBJ2-7
v_gene: TRBV29-1
abundance: few
CDR3nt: TGCAGCGTTGTTCCGAGCACAGGGGGAATCTACGAGCAGTACTTC
CDR3aa: CSVVPSTGGIYEQYF

d_gene: .
j_gene: TRBJ2-1
v_gene: TRBV6-5
abundance: few
CDR3nt: TGTGCCAGTACTAACAGGGTGAATGAGCAGTTCTTC
CDR3aa: CASTNRVNEQFF

d_gene: TRBD1
j_gene: TRBJ1-5
v_gene: TRBV13
abundance: .
CDR3nt: TGTGCCAGCAGCCTACGGGACAGCAGCAATCAGCCCCAGCATTTT
CDR3aa: CASSLRDSSNQPQHF

d_gene: TRBD1
j_gene: TRBJ2-1
v_gene: TRBV6-1
abundance: .
CDR3nt: TGTGCCAGCAGTCGTCTCGGGACAGGCTTCGATGAGCAGTTCTTC
CDR3aa: CASSRLGTGFDEQFF

d_gene: .
j_gene: TRBJ2-1
v_gene: TRBV6-1
abundance: .
CDR3nt: TGTGCCAGCAGTCACACGACGACGGGTATCAAGGAGCAGTTCTTC
CDR3aa: CASSHTTTGIKEQFF

d_gene: .
j_gene: TRBJ2-1
v_gene: TRBV29-1
abundance: .
CDR3nt: TGCAGCGTCTCCAGGGCCCCGGGAGACTACAATGAGCAGTTCTTC
CDR3aa: CSVSRAPGDYNEQFF

d_gene: .
j_gene: TRBJ2-1
v_gene: TRBV7-9
abundance: .
CDR3nt: TGTGCCAGCAGCTTAAGTGTCCAGCGGATCTACAATGAGCAGTTCTTC
CDR3aa: CASSLSVQRIYNEQFF

d_gene: TRBD1
j_gene: TRBJ1-5
v_gene: TRBV7-9
abundance: few
CDR3nt: TGTGCCAGCAGCTTGGGGACAGCGAGCAATCAGCCCCAGCATTTT
CDR3aa: CASSLGTASNQPQHF

d_gene: TRBD1
j_gene: TRBJ1-2
v_gene: TRBV28
abundance: .
CDR3nt: TGTGCCAGCAAAGGGACAGGGGGCTGTGGCTACACCTTC
CDR3aa: CASKGTGGCGYTF

d_gene: .
j_gene: TRBJ1-2
v_gene: TRBV6-1
abundance: .
CDR3nt: TGTGCCAGCAGTGAACCGAGGGGAGGCAGGGAAGACTATGGCTACACCTTC
CDR3aa: CASSEPRGGREDYGYTF

d_gene: TRBD2
j_gene: TRBJ2-7
v_gene: TRBV2
abundance: .
CDR3nt: TGTGCCAGCATGCTCGGGGGGGTCCTAGGCATCCCCGACTTC
CDR3aa: CASMLGGVLGIPDF

d_gene: .
j_gene: TRBJ1-2
v_gene: TRBV29-1
abundance: .
CDR3nt: TGCAGCGTGCGGTGGGGAGATGGCTACACCTTC
CDR3aa: CSVRWGDGYTF

d_gene: TRBD2
j_gene: TRBJ2-3
v_gene: TRBV5-6
abundance: .
CDR3nt: TGTGCCAGCAGCCCGGGACTAGCGGCAGATACGCAGTATTTT
CDR3aa: CASSPGLAADTQYF

d_gene: TRBD2
j_gene: TRBJ2-5
v_gene: TRBV11-3
abundance: .
CDR3nt: TGTGCCAGCAGCTTAGGGGCTCTAGCGGACCAAGAGACCCAGTACTTC
CDR3aa: CASSLGALADQETQYF

d_gene: .
j_gene: TRBJ1-1
v_gene: TRBV19
abundance: .
CDR3nt: TGTGCCAGTAGTAAATGGGGCAGGGAAAAGTACACTGAAGCTTTCTTT
CDR3aa: CASSKWGREKYTEAFF

d_gene: TRBD2
j_gene: TRBJ2-3
v_gene: TRBV7-9
abundance: .
CDR3nt: TGTGCCAGCAGCTCGACTAGCGGGAGTTTGGATACGCAGTATTTT
CDR3aa: CASSSTSGSLDTQYF

d_gene: .
j_gene: TRBJ1-1
v_gene: TRBV30
abundance: .
CDR3nt: TGTGCCTGGAGGGACCCTCGGGGGGCTCACACTGAAGCTTTCTTT
CDR3aa: CAWRDPRGAHTEAFF

d_gene: .
j_gene: TRBJ1-1
v_gene: TRBV19
abundance: .
CDR3nt: TGTGCCAGTAGTATAACCCGGACAGTGACGACTGAAGCTTTCTTT
CDR3aa: CASSITRTVTTEAFF

d_gene: .
j_gene: TRBJ2-7
v_gene: TRBV11-2
abundance: .
CDR3nt: TGTGCCAGCAGCCCCCAGGGCTACGAGCAGTACTTC
CDR3aa: CASSPQGYEQYF

d_gene: .
j_gene: TRBJ2-2
v_gene: TRBV5-1
abundance: .
CDR3nt: TGCGCCAGCAGCCTTACAGGGAGCGCGAACACCGGGGAGCTGTTTTTT
CDR3aa: CASSLTGSANTGELFF

d_gene: .
j_gene: TRBJ2-5
v_gene: TRBV7-9
abundance: once
CDR3nt: TGTGCCAGCTTTTTTAGCGGCCAAGAGACCCAGTACTTC
CDR3aa: CASFFSGQETQYF

d_gene: TRBD1
j_gene: TRBJ2-2
v_gene: TRBV10-3
abundance: once
CDR3nt: TGTGCCATCAAGGACAGGGAGCAGGGGGAGCTGTTTTTT
CDR3aa: CAIKDREQGELFF